A single sample is the source of the 25 T cell receptor beta chains below, sequenced in a study of T cells in Graves' hyperthyroidism and ophthalmopathy. Researchers took RNA transcripts and amplified the TCR beta CDR3 regions from them. With the HTBI primer set, the TCR CDR3 went through a first round of RT-PCR. TCRdb passed the multiplex PCR reads through MiXCR, listing each CDR3 protein once. The table lists a few hundred thousand distinct CDR3 sequences, roughly 19% of them singletons, with about 4% in the top ten. Sequencing was performed on blood. These receptors were obtained from a young woman with Graves' hyperthyroidism.

The chain links TRBV6-1 to TRBJ1-6; possible D gene TRBD1, 6 bases. The CDR3 extends over 14 amino acids. Trimming stripped 6 bases from V and 9 bases from J, with 15 bases between. Germline CDR1 and CDR2: MNHNS and SASEGT. The CDR3 sequence: CASSIQGPPSPLHF. CDR3 coding DNA: TGTGCCAGCAGCATACAGGGCCCACCTTCACCCCTCCACTTT.

The chain recombines TRBV3-1 with TRBJ2-7; D possibly matches TRBD1 or TRBD2 (5 bases each). V was pared by 5 bases and J by 0 bases, with 14 bases between. CDR3 length equals 15 residues. Germline assignment: CDR1 LGHDT and CDR2 YNNKEL (reference sequence). The CDR3: CASSIRDGPSYEQYF. The DNA for the CDR3 is TGTGCCAGCAGCATCCGGGACGGTCCCTCCTACGAGCAGTACTTC.

In its sample, this clonotype was seen many times. This rearrangement joins TRBV7-2 to TRBJ1-1, with 7 bases aligning to TRBD1. There are 16 residues in the CDR3. Germline assignment: CDR1 SGHTA and CDR2 FQGNSA. V was clipped by 6 bases and J by 5 bases; unmatched bases: 15. CDR3 in DNA: TGTGCCAGCAGATATCTCAGGGGGGGACGTGGTACTGAAGCTTTCTTT. It yields the protein CASRYLRGGRGTEAFF. The full variable domain, rest sourced from reference TRBV7-2 and TRBJ1-1, is GAGVSQSPSNKVTEKGKDVELRCDPISGHTALYWYRQSLGQGLEFLIYFQGNSAPDKSGLPSDRFSAERTGGSVSTLTIQRTQQEDSAVYLCASRYLRGGRGTEAFFGQGTRLTVV.

The sample holds a few counts of this clonotype. The gene calls are TRBV3-1 and TRBJ2-2; possible D gene TRBD1, 5 bases. The CDR3 runs 20 residues. V lost 7 bases and J lost 0, with 27 bases in between. CDR1 is LGHDT, CDR2 YNNKEL, per germline (reference sequence). In DNA, the CDR3 is TGTGCCAGCAACCAGAAGATGAGGTGGGGCAGCCGGCCGAACACCGGGGAGCTGTTTTTT. The encoded protein is CASNQKMRWGSRPNTGELFF.

Ten or more counts support this clonotype. V gene TRBV6-1 combines with J gene TRBJ1-6; D remains unclear. Between the trimmed V and J ends, which lost 6 bases and 6 bases, there was a span of 12 bases. Germline CDR1 MNHNS, CDR2 SASEGT. The CDR3 covers 14 residues. The DNA of the CDR3 is TGTGCCAGCAGGACTAGACGGGGTAATTCACCCCTCCACTTT. Translated: CASRTRRGNSPLHF.

This clonotype was detected ten times or more. The gene calls are TRBV27 and TRBJ1-2, with D possibly TRBD1 on 5 matching bases. Germline CDR1 and CDR2: MNHEY and SMNVEV (reference sequence). The CDR3 extends over 15 amino acids. The V end was cut by 5 bases, the J end by 4 bases, with 17 bases between. The CDR3 region is CASSRAGSGGYGYTF. The CDR3 region has the DNA TGTGCCAGCAGTCGAGCAGGCAGTGGGGGCTATGGCTACACCTTC.

J is TRBJ1-2 and V is TRBV6-1; no reliable D call. Trimming shortened V by 7 bases and J by 6 bases, and 9 bases separated the two germline ends. Germline V gene data show CDR1 as MNHNS and CDR2 as SASEGT. The CDR3 has 11 amino acids. CDR3 protein: CASKLGDGYTF. CDR3 coding DNA: TGTGCCAGCAAACTGGGAGATGGCTACACCTTC.

This clonotype was observed at least ten times. V gene TRBV20-1 combines with J gene TRBJ1-3; a possible D gene is TRBD1 (6 bases). Trimming pared 5 bases from V and 0 bases from J, leaving 14 bases between. This CDR3 comprises 15 residues. Germline CDR1 is DFQATT and CDR2 is SNEGSKA (reference sequence). Here the CDR3 DNA reads TGCAGTGCTGCGGGGGACATTTACTCTGGAAACACCATATATTTT. Amino acids: CSAAGDIYSGNTIYF.

This clonotype appeared many times. The rearrangement joins TRBV7-2 to TRBJ2-5; D gene unclear. Germline-derived CDR1 and CDR2 are SGHTA and FQGNSA. V lost 9 bases and J 5 bases, leaving 16 bases between the germline ends. This CDR3 comprises 13 residues. The CDR3 reads CASRMFPRETQYF. As DNA, the CDR3 is TGTGCCAGTCGAATGTTCCCAAGGGAGACCCAGTACTTC.

This clonotype has ten or more counts. J is TRBJ1-5 and V is TRBV12-3 or TRBV12-4; perhaps TRBD1 as D (5 bases). V shed 7 bases and J shed 2 bases, with 18 bases lying between them. This CDR3 contains 16 residues. CDR3 protein: CASTPLLWGGNQPQHF. As DNA, the CDR3 is TGTGCCAGCACCCCCTTATTATGGGGGGGCAATCAGCCCCAGCATTTT.

This clonotype was seen at least ten times. The V and J genes are TRBV11-2 and TRBJ1-5; D gene ambiguous. The CDR3 loop spans 16 amino acids. Germline CDR1 reads SGHAT; CDR2 reads FQNNGV. Between the trimmed V and J ends, which lost 1 base and 0 bases, there was a span of 10 bases. The CDR3 region is CASSLVVGYSNQPQHF. CDR3 nucleotide sequence: TGTGCCAGCAGCTTAGTTGTCGGCTATAGCAATCAGCCCCAGCATTTT.

This clonotype was recorded many times. This rearrangement joins TRBV6-2 or TRBV6-3 to TRBJ2-3, with D unresolved. Per the germline V gene, CDR1 is MNHEY and CDR2 is SVGEGT. This CDR3 has 13 residues. With 5 bases removed from V and 7 bases from J, the gap between germline ends came to 13 bases. The CDR3 sequence is CASSRRTIYTQYF. CDR3 coding DNA: TGTGCCAGCAGTCGTAGGACGATATATACGCAGTATTTT.

Many counts were recorded for this clonotype. The chain is built from TRBV7-2 and TRBJ1-2; D is undetermined. The germline gives CDR1 SGHTA, CDR2 FQGNSA. Trimming cost V 3 bases and J 3 bases, with 2 bases left between them. The CDR3 loop spans 11 amino acids. The CDR3 coding sequence is TGTGCCAGCAGCTTCTACTATGGCTACACCTTC. Residues: CASSFYYGYTF. The complete variable domain, with remaining parts taken from reference TRBV7-2 and TRBJ1-2, reads GAGVSQSPSNKVTEKGKDVELRCDPISGHTALYWYRQSLGQGLEFLIYFQGNSAPDKSGLPSDRFSAERTGGSVSTLTIQRTQQEDSAVYLCASSFYYGYTFGSGTRLTVV.

The V and J genes are TRBV6-2 or TRBV6-3 and TRBJ2-1; 8 nucleotides agree with TRBD2. There are 15 residues in the CDR3. Trimming at V came to 6 bases and at J to 0 bases, leaving 4 bases not matched to a gene. Germline-derived CDR1 and CDR2 are MNHEY and SVGEGT. Written as DNA, the CDR3 is TGTGCCAGCAGGGCGAGCGGGGGCTCCTACAATGAGCAGTTCTTC. Translated, it gives CASRASGGSYNEQFF.

This clonotype was counted at least ten times. The chain combines TRBV10-3 with TRBJ2-3, with TRBD1 matching 7 bases. CDR1 and CDR2 from the germline V gene are ENHRY and SYGVKD. This CDR3 spans 16 amino acids. Trimming took 4 bases from V and 2 from J; bases not matched to a gene: 9. The CDR3 sequence is CAISGSRGSDTDTQYF. The CDR3 region has the DNA TGTGCCATCAGTGGTTCCAGGGGGAGTGACACAGATACGCAGTATTTT.

Concerning this clonotype: This CDR3 fails to terminate in the conserved phenylalanine or tryptophan, so it likely reflects a read error. This chain joins TRBV11-2 and TRBJ2-3; D gene uncertain. Trimming left V 5 bases short and J 1 base short, with 13 bases between. CDR1 is SGHAT and CDR2 is FQNNGV in the germline V gene. The CDR3 totals 15 residues. In nucleotides, the CDR3 is TGTGCCAGCAGCGATTATGTAGTGGGCACAGATACGCAGTATTGT. This gives the protein CASSDYVVGTDTQYC.

Concerning this clonotype itself: At one end, the junction sequence differs from germline, possibly due to a read error. The CDR3 nucleotides are TGTGCCAGCAGCCCCCCCTACGGAGCGCCCGAAGACTTC. This codes for CASSPPYGAPEDF. V gene TRBV11-1 combines with J gene TRBJ2-7; D not certain. This CDR3 is built from 13 residues. Looked up from germline, CDR1 is SGHAT and CDR2 is FQDESV (reference sequence).

Here the CDR3 DNA reads TGTGCCAGCAGTTCCGCAGTACGAACCTACGAGCAGTACTTC. Translation gives CASSSAVRTYEQYF. This rearrangement joins TRBV28 to TRBJ2-7; D unclear. With 4 bases removed from V and 2 bases from J, the gap between germline ends came to 12 bases. Germline assignment: CDR1 MDHEN and CDR2 SYDVKM. The CDR3 extends over 14 amino acids.

The V and J genes are TRBV6-5 and TRBJ1-2, with a weak D call TRBD1 (6 bases). Trimming took off 2 bases at V and 8 bases at J, with 21 bases between the two ends. The CDR3 runs 16 residues. The germline CDR1 and CDR2 sequences are MNHEY and SVGAGI. The CDR3 is CASSYLRGQGLGGYTF. The CDR3 DNA follows: TGTGCCAGCAGTTACCTTAGAGGTCAGGGGTTAGGAGGCTACACCTTC.

The chain is built from TRBV4-1 and TRBJ2-2, with D perhaps TRBD2 (5 bases). Germline V gene lookup returns CDR1 MGHRA and CDR2 YSYEKL. Between the trimmed V and J ends, which lost 4 bases and 4 bases, there was a span of 13 bases. The CDR3 extends over 15 amino acids. CDR3 nucleotide sequence: TGCGCCAGCAGCCCCCGGAGGCTCGGCACCGGGGAGCTGTTTTTT. Its protein is CASSPRRLGTGELFF.

In its sample, this clonotype was seen many times. The chain recombines TRBV6-1 with TRBJ1-1, with TRBD1 as a possible D gene (5 bases). Between the trimmed V and J ends, which lost 5 bases and 1 base, there was a span of 11 bases. Germline V lookup: CDR1 MNHNS, CDR2 SASEGT. The CDR3 spans 14 residues. CDR3: CASSRDAANTEAFF. The CDR3 nucleotides are TGTGCCAGCAGTAGGGACGCGGCGAACACTGAAGCTTTCTTT.

At least ten counts were recorded for this clonotype. This rearrangement joins TRBV19 to TRBJ1-5; perhaps TRBD1 as D (5 bases). Germline assignment: CDR1 LNHDA and CDR2 SQIVND (reference sequence). CDR3 size: 17 residues. Trimming cost V 6 bases and J 0 bases, with 18 bases left between them. This CDR3 reads CASSSGTAKYSNQPQHF. CDR3 in DNA: TGTGCCAGTAGCAGTGGGACCGCGAAATATAGCAATCAGCCCCAGCATTTT.

This clonotype came up a few times. V gene TRBV11-1 combines with J gene TRBJ1-1, with D unresolved. V was pared by 5 bases and J by 3 bases, with 10 bases between. Germline assignment: CDR1 SGHAT and CDR2 FQDESV (reference sequence). The CDR3 contains 13 residues. The CDR3 DNA follows: TGTGCCAGCAGCCCCACAGCCGACACTGAAGCTTTCTTT. It specifies CASSPTADTEAFF.

This clonotype was counted at least ten times. This chain joins TRBV28 and TRBJ1-2; 8 bases align to TRBD1. The CDR3 extends over 15 amino acids. CDR1 is MDHEN and CDR2 is SYDVKM in the germline V gene. The ends lost 2 bases at V and 5 bases at J; junction bases unmatched: 7. The CDR3 DNA reads TGTGCCAGCAGTTTACCCGACAGGGGAGGTTATGGCTACACCTTC. This translates into CASSLPDRGGYGYTF.

This clonotype was seen repeatedly, ten times or more. The chain combines TRBV24-1 with TRBJ1-1; 7 bases are a match to TRBD1. This CDR3 region has 12 residues. In germline, CDR1 is KGHDR, CDR2 SFDVKD. Trimming at V came to 3 bases and at J to 7 bases, leaving 1 base not matched to a gene. The CDR3 here is CATSDTGVEAFF. The CDR3 DNA reads TGTGCCACCAGTGATACAGGGGTTGAAGCTTTCTTT.